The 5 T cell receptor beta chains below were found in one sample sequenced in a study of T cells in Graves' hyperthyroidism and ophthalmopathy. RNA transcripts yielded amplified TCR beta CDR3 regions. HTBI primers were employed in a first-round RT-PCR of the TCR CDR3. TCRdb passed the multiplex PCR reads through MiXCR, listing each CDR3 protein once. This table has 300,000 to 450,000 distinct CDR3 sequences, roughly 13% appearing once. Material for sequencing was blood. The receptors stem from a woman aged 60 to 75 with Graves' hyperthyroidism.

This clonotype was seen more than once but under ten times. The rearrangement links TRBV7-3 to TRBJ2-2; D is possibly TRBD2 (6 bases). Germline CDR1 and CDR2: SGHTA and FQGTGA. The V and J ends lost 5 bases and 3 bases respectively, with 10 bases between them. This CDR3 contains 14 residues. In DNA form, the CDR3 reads TGTGCCAGCAGCGTGGGACTGGACACCGGGGAGCTGTTTTTT. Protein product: CASSVGLDTGELFF.

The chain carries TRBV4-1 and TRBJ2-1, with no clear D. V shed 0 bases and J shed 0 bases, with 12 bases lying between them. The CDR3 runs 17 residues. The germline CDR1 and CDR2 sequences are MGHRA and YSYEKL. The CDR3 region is CASSQDFGGSSYNEQFF. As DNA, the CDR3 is TGCGCCAGCAGCCAAGATTTTGGCGGAAGCTCCTACAATGAGCAGTTCTTC.

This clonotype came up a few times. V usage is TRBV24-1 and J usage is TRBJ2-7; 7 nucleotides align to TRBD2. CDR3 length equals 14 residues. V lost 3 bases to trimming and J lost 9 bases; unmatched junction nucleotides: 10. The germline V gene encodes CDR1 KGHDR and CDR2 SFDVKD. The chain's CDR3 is CATSDRRTGGSQYF. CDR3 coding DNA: TGTGCCACCAGTGATCGACGGACGGGAGGTTCGCAGTACTTC.

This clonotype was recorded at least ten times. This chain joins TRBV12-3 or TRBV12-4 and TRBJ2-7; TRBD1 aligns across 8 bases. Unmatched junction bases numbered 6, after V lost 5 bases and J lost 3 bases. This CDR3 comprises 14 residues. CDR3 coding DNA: TGTGCCAGCAGTGAACAGGGGGACGTCTACGAGCAGTACTTC. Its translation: CASSEQGDVYEQYF.

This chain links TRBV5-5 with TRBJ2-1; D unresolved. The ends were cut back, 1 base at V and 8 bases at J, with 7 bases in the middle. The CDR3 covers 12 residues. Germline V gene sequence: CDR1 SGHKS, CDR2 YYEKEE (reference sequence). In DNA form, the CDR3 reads TGTGCCAGCAGCTTGTTTGTCGATGAGCAGTTCTTC. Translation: CASSLFVDEQFF.